This T cell receptor (beta chain) was retrieved from a study of T-cell memory formation after mild COVID-19. Broader study findings: Second-wave clones reaching peak frequency on day 37 lacked confirmed SARS-CoV-2 specificity. Contracting clones, day 15 to 85, had balanced CD4/CD8, and later expanders favored CD4+.

On this clonotype: Its matching antigen is unknown.

TCRdb passed the 5' RACE reads through MiXCR, listing each CDR3 protein once. The sample consists of 250,000 to 350,000 distinct CDR3 sequences, approximately 19% of them appearing once. V lost 6 bases to trimming and J lost 7 bases; unmatched junction nucleotides: 7. The CDR3 sequence is 14 residues long. Germline V gene lookup returns CDR1 MDHEN and CDR2 SYDVKM. V usage is TRBV28 and J usage is TRBJ1-3; 9 nucleotides match TRBD1. The origin of this receptor is a man younger than 30 who had mild COVID-19 (a few samples of this study predate the infection). Cell type and time point are not known. Sequencing was carried out using PBMCs or a T cell subset sorted from them (not recorded which). In nucleotides, the CDR3 is TGTGCCAGCAGCCAAGGACAGGGGAGGAACACCATATATTTT. Translated, it gives CASSQGQGRNTIYF.